A selection of T cell receptor beta chains follows, all from one sample in a study of blood T cell repertoires in COVID-19. The data were produced by immunoSEQ multiplex PCR, yet TCRdb's version contains in-frame clones alone and is incomplete. The data contain a few hundred thousand clones, roughly 86% of them singletons. The sample consisted of peripheral blood. All receptors come from a woman aged 45-65 years with acute or convalescent COVID-19. Each CDR3 is given with its conserved first and last residue. A D gene is named only where the DNA matches it firmly. For some rows the clone size is stated as once, few or many, or as a class when expanded; others skip it.

d_call	j_call	cdr3_length	clone_size	v_call	cdr3_nt	cdr3_aa
TRBD1	TRBJ1-6	14	-	TRBV28	TGTGCCAGCGGCCAGACAGGGGATAATTCACCCCTCCACTTT	CASGQTGDNSPLHF
-	TRBJ1-2	14	-	TRBV10-1	TGCGCCAGCAGTGAAAGGGGATTCAGTTGTGGCTACACCTTC	CASSERGFSCGYTF
TRBD1	TRBJ2-3	16	-	TRBV7-7	TGTGCTAGCAGCTTGGGGCGGGACAGGGCCTCAGATACGCAGTATTTT	CASSLGRDRASDTQYF
-	TRBJ1-5	16	-	TRBV15	TGTGCCACCAGCTTAGGACACCCCGATAGCAATCAGCCCCAGCATTTT	CATSLGHPDSNQPQHF
TRBD1	TRBJ2-7	16	-	TRBV5-1	TGCGCCAGCAGCCCCGGACAGGACTTTATGCGGCGTGAGCAGTACTTC	CASSPGQDFMRREQYF
TRBD1	TRBJ1-2	13	once	TRBV7-2	TGTGCCAGCAGCCGGGACAGGATCGGTGGCTACACCTTC	CASSRDRIGGYTF
TRBD1	TRBJ1-5	16	-	TRBV27	TGTGCCAGCAGTCTTCCCGGACAGGGAGGCAATCAGCCCCAGCATTTT	CASSLPGQGGNQPQHF
-	TRBJ2-7	14	once	TRBV18	TGTGCCAGCTCACCAGGAGGCCTGCTGTACGAGCAGTACTTC	CASSPGGLLYEQYF
-	TRBJ1-4	13	-	TRBV2	TGTGCCAGCAATCGGGGGGCGAACGAAAAACTGTTTTTT	CASNRGANEKLFF
-	TRBJ1-6	13	-	TRBV9	TGTGCCAGCAGCGTAGAGGGACTTTCACCCCTCCACTTT	CASSVEGLSPLHF
TRBD2	TRBJ2-7	16	few	TRBV5-1	TGCGCCAGCAGCTTAACTCGGACTAGCGGAGTTTACGAGCAGTACTTC	CASSLTRTSGVYEQYF
-	TRBJ2-2	15	-	TRBV5-1	TGCGCCAGCAGCTATCCGATCGGGTATGGCGGGGAGCTGTTTTTT	CASSYPIGYGGELFF
TRBD2	TRBJ2-1	15	-	TRBV7-7	TGTGCTAGCAGCCCGACTAGCGGGGGAGACAATGAGCAGTTCTTC	CASSPTSGGDNEQFF
-	TRBJ2-1	13	few	TRBV27	TGTGCCAGCAGTTTGGAGGGATGGAATGAGCAGTTCTTC	CASSLEGWNEQFF
TRBD1	TRBJ1-2	13	once	TRBV18	TGTGCCAGCTCACCACCGACAGGGGATGGCTACACCTTC	CASSPPTGDGYTF
-	TRBJ2-7	15	many	TRBV4-1	TGCGCCAGCAGCCAAGAACCAGGATCGTCCTACGAGCAGTACTTC	CASSQEPGSSYEQYF
TRBD1	TRBJ1-1	16	-	TRBV7-8	TGTGCCAGCAGCTCAGCGGCGAGGACAGGCTCGACTGAAGCTTTCTTT	CASSSAARTGSTEAFF
-	TRBJ1-6	13	-	TRBV6-4	TGTGCCAGCAGCCCCGACAGGCTATCACCCCTCCACTTT	CASSPDRLSPLHF
-	TRBJ2-2	14	-	TRBV7-2	TGTGCCAGCAGCCACACCGCTAGCACCGGGGAGCTGTTTTTT	CASSHTASTGELFF
TRBD2	TRBJ2-7	13	-	TRBV3-1/TRBV3-2	TGTGCCAGCAGCCCCGGACTAGTCTACGAGCAGTACTTC	CASSPGLVYEQYF
-	TRBJ2-5	13	-	TRBV5-1	TGCGCCAGCAGCTCAAACTTCGGGGAGACCCAGTACTTC	CASSSNFGETQYF
TRBD1	TRBJ2-5	15	-	TRBV9	TGTGCCAGCAGCCCACACAGGGGGGACCAAGAGACCCAGTACTTC	CASSPHRGDQETQYF
-	TRBJ1-3	16	few	TRBV4-3	TGCGCCAGCAGCCAAGATATTCCTCAGGCAGGGGCCACCATATATTTT	CASSQDIPQAGATIYF
TRBD1	TRBJ2-5	15	-	TRBV15	TGTGCCACCAGCAGCTGGGACAGGGGAGTGGAGACCCAGTACTTC	CATSSWDRGVETQYF
TRBD2	TRBJ2-5	17	-	TRBV27	TGTGCCAGCAGAGCCTCCCCGATAGCGGGAGGCGCAGAGACCCAGTACTTC	CASRASPIAGGAETQYF
-	TRBJ1-1	12	-	TRBV2	TGTGCCAGCAGTGATCGGGGCACTGAAGCTTTCTTT	CASSDRGTEAFF
-	TRBJ1-2	16	-	TRBV18	TGTGCCAGCTCACCGAACTCGGGGGGCAATTCCTATGGCTACACCTTC	CASSPNSGGNSYGYTF
-	TRBJ1-1	15	-	TRBV5-1	TGCGCCAGCAGCTTGGAGGAAGTGGCCCAGGCTGAAGCTTTCTTT	CASSLEEVAQAEAFF
-	TRBJ2-7	12	few	TRBV6-6	TGTGCCAGCAAGGACACCCCCTACGAGCAGTACTTC	CASKDTPYEQYF
-	TRBJ1-2	13	-	TRBV6-5	TGTGCCAGCACCCTACGGGCTAACTATGGCTACACCTTC	CASTLRANYGYTF
-	TRBJ1-1	16	-	TRBV19	TGTGCCAGTACCCCCATCTCCACGAGGGCTGGCACTGAAGCTTTCTTT	CASTPISTRAGTEAFF
TRBD1	TRBJ2-3	16	-	TRBV24-1	TGTGCCACCAGTGATTTCTCCGGGACAGGCACAGATACGCAGTATTTT	CATSDFSGTGTDTQYF
TRBD1	TRBJ2-7	16	-	TRBV6-2/TRBV6-3	TGTGCCAGCAGTGGGGTTCCGGGACAGGGTCTCGACGAGCAGTACTTC	CASSGVPGQGLDEQYF
TRBD2	TRBJ2-3	15	-	TRBV7-6	TGTGCCAGCAGCTTGGGGACTAGAAGCACAGATACGCAGTATTTT	CASSLGTRSTDTQYF
-	TRBJ2-1	16	once	TRBV4-1	TGCGCCAGCAGCCAAGATGGCGTGGGGGGCTACAATGAGCAGTTCTTC	CASSQDGVGGYNEQFF
TRBD1	TRBJ2-3	15	-	TRBV7-3	TGTGCCAGCAGCTTACGACAGGGGGTGACAGATACGCAGTATTTT	CASSLRQGVTDTQYF
-	TRBJ1-5	15	-	TRBV2	TGTGCCAGCATTTTAGGCAGTCAAGGAGGTCAGCCCCAGCATTTT	CASILGSQGGQPQHF
-	TRBJ2-2	13	-	TRBV28	TGTGCCAGCAGGACAGGAATGAGCGGGGAGCTGTTTTTT	CASRTGMSGELFF